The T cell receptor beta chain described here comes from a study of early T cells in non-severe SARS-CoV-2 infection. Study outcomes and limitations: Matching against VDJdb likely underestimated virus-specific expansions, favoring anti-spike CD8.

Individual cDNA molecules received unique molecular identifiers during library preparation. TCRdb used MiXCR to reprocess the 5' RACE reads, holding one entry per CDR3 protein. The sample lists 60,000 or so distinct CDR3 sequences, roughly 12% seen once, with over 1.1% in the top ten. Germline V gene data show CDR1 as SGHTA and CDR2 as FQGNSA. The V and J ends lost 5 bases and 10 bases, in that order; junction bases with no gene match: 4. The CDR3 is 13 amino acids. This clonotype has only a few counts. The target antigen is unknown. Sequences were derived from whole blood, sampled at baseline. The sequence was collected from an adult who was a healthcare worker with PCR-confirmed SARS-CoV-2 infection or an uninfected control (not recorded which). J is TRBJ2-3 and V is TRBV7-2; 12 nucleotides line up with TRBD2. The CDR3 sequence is CASSPPSGRAQYF. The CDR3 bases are TGTGCCAGCAGCCCCCCTAGCGGGAGGGCGCAGTATTTT.